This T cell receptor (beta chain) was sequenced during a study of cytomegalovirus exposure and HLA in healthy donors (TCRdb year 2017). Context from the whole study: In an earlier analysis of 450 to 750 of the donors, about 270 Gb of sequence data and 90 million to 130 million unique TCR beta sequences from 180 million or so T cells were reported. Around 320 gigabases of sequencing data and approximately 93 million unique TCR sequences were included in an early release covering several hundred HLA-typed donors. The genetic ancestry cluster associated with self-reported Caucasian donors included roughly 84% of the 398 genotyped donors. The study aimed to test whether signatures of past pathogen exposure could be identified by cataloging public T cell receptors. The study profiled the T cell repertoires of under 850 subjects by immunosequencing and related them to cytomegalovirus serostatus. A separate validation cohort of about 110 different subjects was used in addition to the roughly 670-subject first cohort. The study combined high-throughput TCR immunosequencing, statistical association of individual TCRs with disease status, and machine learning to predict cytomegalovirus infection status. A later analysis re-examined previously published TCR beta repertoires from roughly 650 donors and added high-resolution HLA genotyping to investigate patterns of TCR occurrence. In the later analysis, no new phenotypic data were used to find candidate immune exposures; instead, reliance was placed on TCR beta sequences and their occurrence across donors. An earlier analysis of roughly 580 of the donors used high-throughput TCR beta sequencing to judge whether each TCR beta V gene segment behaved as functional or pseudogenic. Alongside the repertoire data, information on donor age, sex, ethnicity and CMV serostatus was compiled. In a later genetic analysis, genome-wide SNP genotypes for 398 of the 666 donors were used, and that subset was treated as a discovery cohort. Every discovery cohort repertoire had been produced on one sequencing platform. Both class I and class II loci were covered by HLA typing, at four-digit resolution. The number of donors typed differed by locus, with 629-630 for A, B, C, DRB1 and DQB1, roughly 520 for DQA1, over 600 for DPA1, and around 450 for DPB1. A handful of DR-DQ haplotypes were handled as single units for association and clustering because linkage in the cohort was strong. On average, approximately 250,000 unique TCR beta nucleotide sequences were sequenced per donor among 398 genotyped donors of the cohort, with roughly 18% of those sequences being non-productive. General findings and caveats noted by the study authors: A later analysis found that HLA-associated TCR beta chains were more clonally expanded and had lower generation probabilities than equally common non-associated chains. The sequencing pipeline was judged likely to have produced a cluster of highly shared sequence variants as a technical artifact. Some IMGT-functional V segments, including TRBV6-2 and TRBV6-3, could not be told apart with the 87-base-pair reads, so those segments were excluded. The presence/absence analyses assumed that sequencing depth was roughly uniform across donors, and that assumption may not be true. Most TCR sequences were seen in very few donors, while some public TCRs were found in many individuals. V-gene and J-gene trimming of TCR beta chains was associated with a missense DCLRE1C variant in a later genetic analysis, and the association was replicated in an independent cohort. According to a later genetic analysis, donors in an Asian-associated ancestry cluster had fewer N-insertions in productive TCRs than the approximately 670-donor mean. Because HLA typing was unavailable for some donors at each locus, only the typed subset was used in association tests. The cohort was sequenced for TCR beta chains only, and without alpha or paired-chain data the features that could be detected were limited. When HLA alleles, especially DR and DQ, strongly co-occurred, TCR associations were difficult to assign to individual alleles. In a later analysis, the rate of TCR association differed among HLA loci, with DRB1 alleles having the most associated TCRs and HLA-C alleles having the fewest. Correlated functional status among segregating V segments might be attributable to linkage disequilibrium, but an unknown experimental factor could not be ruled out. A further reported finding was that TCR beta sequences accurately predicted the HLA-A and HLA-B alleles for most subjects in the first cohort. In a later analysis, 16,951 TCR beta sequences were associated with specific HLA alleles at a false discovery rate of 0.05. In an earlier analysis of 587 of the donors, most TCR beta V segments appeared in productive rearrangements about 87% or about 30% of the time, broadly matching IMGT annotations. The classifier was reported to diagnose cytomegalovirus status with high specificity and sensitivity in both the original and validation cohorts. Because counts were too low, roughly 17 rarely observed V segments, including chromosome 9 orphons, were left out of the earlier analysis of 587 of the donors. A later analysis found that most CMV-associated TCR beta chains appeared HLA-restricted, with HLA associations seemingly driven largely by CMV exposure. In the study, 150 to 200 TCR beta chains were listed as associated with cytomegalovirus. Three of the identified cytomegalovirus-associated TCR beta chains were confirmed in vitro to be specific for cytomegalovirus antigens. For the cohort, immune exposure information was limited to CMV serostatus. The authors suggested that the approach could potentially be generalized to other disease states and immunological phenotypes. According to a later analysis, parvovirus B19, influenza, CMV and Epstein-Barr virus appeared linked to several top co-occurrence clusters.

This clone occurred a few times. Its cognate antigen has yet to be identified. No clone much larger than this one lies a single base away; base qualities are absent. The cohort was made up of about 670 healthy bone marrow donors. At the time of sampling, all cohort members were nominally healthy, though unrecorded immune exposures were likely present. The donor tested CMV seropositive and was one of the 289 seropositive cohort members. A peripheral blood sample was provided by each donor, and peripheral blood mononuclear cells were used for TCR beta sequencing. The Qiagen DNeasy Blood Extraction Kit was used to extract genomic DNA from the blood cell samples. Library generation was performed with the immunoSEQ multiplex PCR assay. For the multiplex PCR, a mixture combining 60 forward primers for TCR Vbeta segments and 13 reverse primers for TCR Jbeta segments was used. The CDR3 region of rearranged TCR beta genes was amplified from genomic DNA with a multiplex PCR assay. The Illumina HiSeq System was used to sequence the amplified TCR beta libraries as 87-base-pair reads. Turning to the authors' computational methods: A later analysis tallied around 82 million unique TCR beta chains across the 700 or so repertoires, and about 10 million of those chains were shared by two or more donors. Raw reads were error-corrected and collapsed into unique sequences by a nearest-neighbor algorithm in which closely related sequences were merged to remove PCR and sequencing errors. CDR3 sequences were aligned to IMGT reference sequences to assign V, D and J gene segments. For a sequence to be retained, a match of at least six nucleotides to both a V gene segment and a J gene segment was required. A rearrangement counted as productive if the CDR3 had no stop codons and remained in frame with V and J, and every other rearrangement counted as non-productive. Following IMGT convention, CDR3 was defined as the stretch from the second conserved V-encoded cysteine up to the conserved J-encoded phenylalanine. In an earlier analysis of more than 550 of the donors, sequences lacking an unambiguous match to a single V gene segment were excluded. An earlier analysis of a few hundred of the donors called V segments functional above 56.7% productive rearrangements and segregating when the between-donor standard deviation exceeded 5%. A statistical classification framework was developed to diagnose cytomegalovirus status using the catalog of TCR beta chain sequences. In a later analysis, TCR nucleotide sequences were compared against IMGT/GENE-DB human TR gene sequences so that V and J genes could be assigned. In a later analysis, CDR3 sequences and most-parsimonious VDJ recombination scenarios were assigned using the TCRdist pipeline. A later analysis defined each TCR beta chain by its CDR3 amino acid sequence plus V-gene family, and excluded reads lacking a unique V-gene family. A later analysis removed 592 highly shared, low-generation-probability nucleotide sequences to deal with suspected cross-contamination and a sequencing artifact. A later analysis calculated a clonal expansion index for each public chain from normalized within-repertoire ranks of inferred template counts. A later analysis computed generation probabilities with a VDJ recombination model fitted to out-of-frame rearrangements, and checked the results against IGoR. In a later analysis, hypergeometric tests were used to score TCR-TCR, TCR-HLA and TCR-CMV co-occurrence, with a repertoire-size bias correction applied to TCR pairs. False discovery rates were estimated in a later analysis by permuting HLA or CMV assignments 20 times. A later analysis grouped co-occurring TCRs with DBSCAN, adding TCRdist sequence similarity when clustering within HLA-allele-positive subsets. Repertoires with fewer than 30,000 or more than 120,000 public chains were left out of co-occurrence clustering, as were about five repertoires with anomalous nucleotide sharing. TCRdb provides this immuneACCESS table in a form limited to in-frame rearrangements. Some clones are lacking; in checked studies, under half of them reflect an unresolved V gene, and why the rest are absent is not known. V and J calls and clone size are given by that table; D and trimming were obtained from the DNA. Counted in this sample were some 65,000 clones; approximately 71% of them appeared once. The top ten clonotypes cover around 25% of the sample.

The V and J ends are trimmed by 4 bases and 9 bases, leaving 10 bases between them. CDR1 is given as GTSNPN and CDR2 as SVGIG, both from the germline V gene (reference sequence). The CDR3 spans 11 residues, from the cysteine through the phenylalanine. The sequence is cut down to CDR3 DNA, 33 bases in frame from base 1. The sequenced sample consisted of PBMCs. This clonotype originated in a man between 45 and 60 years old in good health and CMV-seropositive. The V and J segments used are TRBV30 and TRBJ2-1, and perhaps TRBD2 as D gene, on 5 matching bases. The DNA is TGTGCCTGGACGATCGGAGGTGAGCAGTTCTTC. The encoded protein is CAWTIGGEQFF.